This T cell receptor (beta chain) was captured in a study of vaccination effects on CD4 cells after COVID-19. Study details: Post-vaccine samples followed the second dose by a median of 72 days.

In regard to this clone: Its antigen is unknown.

ViraFEST assay sequencing came after antigen-specific CD4+ T cells were expanded with viral peptide pools. The culture ran for approximately 9 days before CD4+ T cells were isolated. Each person got two doses of an mRNA SARS-CoV-2 vaccine, BNT162b2 or mRNA-1273. The researchers cultured 1.9 million or so PBMC per well with approximately 11 IU/ml IL-2 and around 9.5 ug/ml peptides. Replacing half the medium with IL-2 medium was done on days 3 and 7. Study conclusions and caveats: The study found marked clonal contraction of infection- and vaccine-induced clones late after vaccination.

The CDR3 consists of 14 residues. Assay used: immunoSEQ multiplex PCR; TCRdb lists only in-frame clones, some missing. The sample consists of 25,000 to 30,000 clones, 70% to 75% of them appearing once. This TCR derives from a human donor who received a COVID-19 vaccine. V is TRBV21-1 and J is TRBJ1-5. TRBV21-1 is noted as a pseudogene. This sample comprised CD4+ T cells from PBMCs cultured with HCoV-NL63 spike peptides, obtained after COVID-19 vaccination. The CDR3 DNA reads TGTGCCAGCAGAAGACGACCTAAGTGTCAGCCCCAGCATTTT. This encodes CASRRRPKCQPQHF.